The clone carrying this T cell receptor beta chain was counted ten times or more. Its antigen is not identified. These data come from a study of metastatic and nonmetastatic thyroid tumors. Turning to the study itself: For malignant and benign thyroid patients, tumor or nodule tissue and blood were the sources whose repertoires were compared. General study results and limits: Benign nodules reportedly had significantly lower TCR beta diversity than malignant thyroid tumors in blood and tumor.

CDR1 and CDR2 from the germline V gene are SGHNT and YENEEA. The ends were cut back, 5 bases at V and 0 bases at J, with 4 bases in the middle. The length of the CDR3 is 12 residues. No patient received treatment before thyroid surgery. Original processing methods: What underpinned the distant-metastasis classifier for papillary thyroid cancer was the set of CDR3 differences across clinicopathological groups. TCRdb re-processed the PCR reads through MiXCR. TCRdb, not the authors, supplied the V and J calls. The table lists under 25,000 clones, about a quarter of them singletons. J is TRBJ1-1 and V is TRBV11-3; D unclear. The TCR originated in a male donor with papillary thyroid cancer or a benign thyroid nodule (not recorded which). Some clones in this sample may be carry-over from other donors' samples. The sample was blood. The CDR3 DNA follows: TGTGCCAGCAGCGGAGTGAACACTGAAGCTTTCTTT. Translation gives CASSGVNTEAFF. Filled out from reference TRBV11-3 and TRBJ1-1, the complete variable domain reads EAGVVQSPRYKIIEKKQPVAFWCNPISGHNTLYWYLQNLGQGPELLIRYENEEAVDDSQLPKDRFSAERLKGVDSTLKIQPAELGDSAVYLCASSGVNTEAFFGQGTRLTVV.